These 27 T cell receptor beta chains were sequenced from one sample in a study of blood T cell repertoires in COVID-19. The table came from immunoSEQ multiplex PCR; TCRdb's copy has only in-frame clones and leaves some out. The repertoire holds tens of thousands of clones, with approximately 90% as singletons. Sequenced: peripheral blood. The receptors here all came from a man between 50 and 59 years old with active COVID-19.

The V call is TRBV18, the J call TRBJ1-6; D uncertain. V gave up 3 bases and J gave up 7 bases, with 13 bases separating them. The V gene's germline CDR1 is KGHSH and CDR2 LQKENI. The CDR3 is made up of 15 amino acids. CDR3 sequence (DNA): TGTGCCAGCTCACCCCGGTCACAGTCAAATTCACCCCTCCACTTT. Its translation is CASSPRSQSNSPLHF.

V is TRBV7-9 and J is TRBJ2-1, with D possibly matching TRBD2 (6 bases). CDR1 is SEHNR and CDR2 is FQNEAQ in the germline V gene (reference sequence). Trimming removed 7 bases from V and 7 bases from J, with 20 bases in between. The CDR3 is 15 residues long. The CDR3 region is CASTIGGATLNEQFF. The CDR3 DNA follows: TGTGCCAGCACAATAGGCGGGGCCACATTAAATGAGCAGTTCTTC.

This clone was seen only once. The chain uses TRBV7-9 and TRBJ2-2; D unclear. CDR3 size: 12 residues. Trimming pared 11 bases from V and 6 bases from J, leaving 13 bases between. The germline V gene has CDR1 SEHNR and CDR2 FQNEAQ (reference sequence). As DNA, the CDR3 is TGTGCCGGAGACGGGTTGCCCGGGGAGCTGTTTTTT. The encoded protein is CAGDGLPGELFF.

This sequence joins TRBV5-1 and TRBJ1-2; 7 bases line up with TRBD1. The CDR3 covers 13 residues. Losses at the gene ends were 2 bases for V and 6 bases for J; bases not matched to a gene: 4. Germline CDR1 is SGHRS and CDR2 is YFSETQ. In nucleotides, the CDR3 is TGCGCCAGCAGCTTCGGGCAGGGGGATGGCTACACCTTC. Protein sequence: CASSFGQGDGYTF.

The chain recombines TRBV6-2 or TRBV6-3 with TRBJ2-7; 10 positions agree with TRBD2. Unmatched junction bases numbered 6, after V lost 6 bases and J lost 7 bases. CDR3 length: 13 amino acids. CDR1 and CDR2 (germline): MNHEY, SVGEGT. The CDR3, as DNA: TGTGCCAGCAGCCCGAGCGGGAGGGGGGAGCAGTACTTC. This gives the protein CASSPSGRGEQYF.

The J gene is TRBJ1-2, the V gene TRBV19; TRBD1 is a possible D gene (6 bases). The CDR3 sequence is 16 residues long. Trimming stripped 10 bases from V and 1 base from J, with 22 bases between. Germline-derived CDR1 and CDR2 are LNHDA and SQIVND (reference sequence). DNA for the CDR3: TGTGCCACTCGAGCGGGACAACCCTGGGGTAACTATGGCTACACCTTC. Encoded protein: CATRAGQPWGNYGYTF.

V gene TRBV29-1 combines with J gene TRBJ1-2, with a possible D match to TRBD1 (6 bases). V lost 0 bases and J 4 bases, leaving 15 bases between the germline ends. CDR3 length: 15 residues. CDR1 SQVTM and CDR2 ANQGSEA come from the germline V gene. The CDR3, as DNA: TGCAGCGTTGAAGATCGAGAAGGGGGGGGCTATGGCTACACCTTC. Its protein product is CSVEDREGGGYGYTF.

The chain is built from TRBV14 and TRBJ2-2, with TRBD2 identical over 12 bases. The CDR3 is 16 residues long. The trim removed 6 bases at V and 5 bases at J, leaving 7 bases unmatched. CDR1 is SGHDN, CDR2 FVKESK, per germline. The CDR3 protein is CASSLLAGGLTGELFF. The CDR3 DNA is TGTGCCAGCAGTCTACTAGCGGGAGGACTGACCGGGGAGCTGTTTTTT.

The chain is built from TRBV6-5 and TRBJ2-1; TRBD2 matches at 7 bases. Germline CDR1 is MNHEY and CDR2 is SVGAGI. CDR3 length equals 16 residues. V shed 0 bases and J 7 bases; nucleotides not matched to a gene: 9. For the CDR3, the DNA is TGTGCCAGCAGTTACTCGAGGTGGCAGGGAGGGAATGAGCAGTTCTTC. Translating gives CASSYSRWQGGNEQFF.

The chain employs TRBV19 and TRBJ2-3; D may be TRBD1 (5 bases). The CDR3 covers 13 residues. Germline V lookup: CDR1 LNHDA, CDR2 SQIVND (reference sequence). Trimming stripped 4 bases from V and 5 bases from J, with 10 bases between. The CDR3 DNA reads TGTGCCAGTAGTACCAGGGTGAGAGATACGCAGTATTTT. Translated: CASSTRVRDTQYF.

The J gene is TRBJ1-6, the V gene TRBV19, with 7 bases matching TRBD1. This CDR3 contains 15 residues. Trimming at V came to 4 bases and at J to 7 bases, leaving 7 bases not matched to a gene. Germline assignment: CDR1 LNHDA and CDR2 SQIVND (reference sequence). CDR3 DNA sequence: TGTGCCAGTAGTAAACAAGGGACAGCCAATTCACCCCTCCACTTT. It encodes CASSKQGTANSPLHF.

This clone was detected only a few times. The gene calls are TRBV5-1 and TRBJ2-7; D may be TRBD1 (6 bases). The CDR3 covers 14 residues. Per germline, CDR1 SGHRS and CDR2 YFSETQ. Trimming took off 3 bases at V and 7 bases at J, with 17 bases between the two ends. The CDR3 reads CASSYGQLQREQYF. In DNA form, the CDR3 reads TGCGCCAGCAGCTACGGACAGCTTCAGAGGGAGCAGTACTTC.

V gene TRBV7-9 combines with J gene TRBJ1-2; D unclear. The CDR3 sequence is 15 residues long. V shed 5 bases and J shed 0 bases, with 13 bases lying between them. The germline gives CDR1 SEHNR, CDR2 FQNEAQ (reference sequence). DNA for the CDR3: TGTGCCAGCAGCCCCCCGGCAGGCACTAACTATGGCTACACCTTC. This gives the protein CASSPPAGTNYGYTF.

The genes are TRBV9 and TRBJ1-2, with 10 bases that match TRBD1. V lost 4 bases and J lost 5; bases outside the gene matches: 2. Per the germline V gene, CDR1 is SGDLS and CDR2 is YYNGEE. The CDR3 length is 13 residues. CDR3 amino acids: CASSWGQGYGYTF. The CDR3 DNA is TGTGCCAGCAGCTGGGGACAGGGGTATGGCTACACCTTC.

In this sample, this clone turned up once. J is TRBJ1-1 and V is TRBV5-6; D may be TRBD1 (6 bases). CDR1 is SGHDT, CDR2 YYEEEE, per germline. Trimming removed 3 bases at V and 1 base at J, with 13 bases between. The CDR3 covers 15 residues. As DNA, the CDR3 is TGTGCCAGCAGCTCGCCAGGGGCTCAGAACACTGAAGCTTTCTTT. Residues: CASSSPGAQNTEAFF.

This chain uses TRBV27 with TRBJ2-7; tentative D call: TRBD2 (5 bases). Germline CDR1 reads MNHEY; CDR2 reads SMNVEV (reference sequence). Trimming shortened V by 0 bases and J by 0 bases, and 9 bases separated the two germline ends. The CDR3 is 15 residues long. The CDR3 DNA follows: TGTGCCAGCAGTTTATCTAGCGCCAGCTCCTACGAGCAGTACTTC. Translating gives CASSLSSASSYEQYF.

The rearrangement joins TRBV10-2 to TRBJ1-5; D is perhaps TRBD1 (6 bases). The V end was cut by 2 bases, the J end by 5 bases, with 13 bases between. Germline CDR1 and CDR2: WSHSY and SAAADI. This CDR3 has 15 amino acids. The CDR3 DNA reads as TGCGCCAGCAGTGAGGTATCAGGGGCGGATCAGCCCCAGCATTTT. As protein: CASSEVSGADQPQHF.

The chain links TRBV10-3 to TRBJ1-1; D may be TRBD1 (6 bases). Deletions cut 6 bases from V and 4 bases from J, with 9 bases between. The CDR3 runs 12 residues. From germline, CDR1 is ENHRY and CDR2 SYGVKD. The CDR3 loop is CAISQGTTEAFF. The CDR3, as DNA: TGTGCCATCAGCCAGGGGACCACTGAAGCTTTCTTT.

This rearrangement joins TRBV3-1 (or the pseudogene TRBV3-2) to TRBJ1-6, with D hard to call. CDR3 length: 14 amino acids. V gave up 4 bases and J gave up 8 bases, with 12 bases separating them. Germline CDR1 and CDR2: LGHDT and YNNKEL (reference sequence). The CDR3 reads CASSPRGSDSPLHF. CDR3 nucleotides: TGTGCCAGCAGCCCAAGAGGGAGTGATTCACCCCTCCACTTT.

DNA for the CDR3: TGTGCCAGCAGCCCACGCAGGGGCTACGGGCAGCCCCAGCATTTT. Amino acids: CASSPRRGYGQPQHF. This chain connects TRBV3-1 (or the pseudogene TRBV3-2) to TRBJ1-5, with a possible D match to TRBD1 (6 bases). The V gene lost 4 bases and the J gene lost 7 bases, with 17 bases spanning the gap. This CDR3 contains 15 residues. The germline V gene encodes CDR1 LGHDT and CDR2 YNNKEL (reference sequence).

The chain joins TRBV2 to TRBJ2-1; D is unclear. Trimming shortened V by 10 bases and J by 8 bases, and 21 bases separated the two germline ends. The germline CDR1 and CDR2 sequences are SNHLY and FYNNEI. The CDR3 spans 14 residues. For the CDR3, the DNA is TGTGCCACTTTACCTGAGGCTGTCAGCTATGAGCAGTTCTTC. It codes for CATLPEAVSYEQFF.

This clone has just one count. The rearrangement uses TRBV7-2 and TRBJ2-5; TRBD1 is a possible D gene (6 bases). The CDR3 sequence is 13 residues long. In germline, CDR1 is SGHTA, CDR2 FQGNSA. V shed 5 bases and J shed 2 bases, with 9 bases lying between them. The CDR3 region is CASSTQGQETQYF. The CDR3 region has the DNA TGTGCCAGCAGCACACAGGGTCAAGAGACCCAGTACTTC.

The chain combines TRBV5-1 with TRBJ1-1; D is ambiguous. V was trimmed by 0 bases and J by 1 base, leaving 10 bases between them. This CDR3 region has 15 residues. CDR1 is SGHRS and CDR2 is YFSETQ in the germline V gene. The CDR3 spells CASSLGGQKNTEAFF. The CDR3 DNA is TGCGCCAGCAGCTTGGGCGGGCAGAAGAACACTGAAGCTTTCTTT.

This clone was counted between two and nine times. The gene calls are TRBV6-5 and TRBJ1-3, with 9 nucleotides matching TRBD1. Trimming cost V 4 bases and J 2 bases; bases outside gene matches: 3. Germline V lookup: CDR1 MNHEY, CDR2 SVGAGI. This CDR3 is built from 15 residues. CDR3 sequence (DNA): TGTGCCAGCAGTTTCGGGACAGGGACTGGAAACACCATATATTTT. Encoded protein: CASSFGTGTGNTIYF.

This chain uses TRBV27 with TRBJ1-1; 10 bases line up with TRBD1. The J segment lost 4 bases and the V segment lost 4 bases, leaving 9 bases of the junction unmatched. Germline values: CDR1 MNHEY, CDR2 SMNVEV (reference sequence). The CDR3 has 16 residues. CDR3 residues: CASSWETGGEGTEAFF. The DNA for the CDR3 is TGTGCCAGCAGTTGGGAGACAGGGGGCGAGGGCACTGAAGCTTTCTTT.

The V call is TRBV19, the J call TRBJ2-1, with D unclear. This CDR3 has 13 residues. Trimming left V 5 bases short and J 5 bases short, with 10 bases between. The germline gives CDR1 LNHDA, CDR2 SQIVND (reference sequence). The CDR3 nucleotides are TGTGCCAGTAGTTCCCGACAAGACAATGAGCAGTTCTTC. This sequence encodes CASSSRQDNEQFF. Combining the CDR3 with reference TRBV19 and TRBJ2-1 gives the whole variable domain DGGITQSPKYLFRKEGQNVTLSCEQNLNHDAMYWYRQDPGQGLRLIYYSQIVNDFQKGDIAEGYSVSREKKESFPLTVTSAQKNPTAFYLCASSSRQDNEQFFGPGTRLTVL.

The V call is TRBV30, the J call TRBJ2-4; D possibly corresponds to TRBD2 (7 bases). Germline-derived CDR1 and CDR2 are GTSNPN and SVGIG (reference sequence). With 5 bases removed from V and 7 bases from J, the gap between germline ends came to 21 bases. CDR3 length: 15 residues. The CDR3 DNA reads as TGTGCCTGGCGGGACTTAGGGGGGGCGCCCAACATTCAGTACTTC. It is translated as CAWRDLGGAPNIQYF. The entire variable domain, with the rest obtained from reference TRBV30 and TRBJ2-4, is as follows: SQTIHQWPATLVQPVGSPLSLECTVEGTSNPNLYWYRQAAGRGLQLLFYSVGIGQISSEVPQNLSASRPQDRQFILSSKKLLLSDSGFYLCAWRDLGGAPNIQYFGAGTRLSVL.